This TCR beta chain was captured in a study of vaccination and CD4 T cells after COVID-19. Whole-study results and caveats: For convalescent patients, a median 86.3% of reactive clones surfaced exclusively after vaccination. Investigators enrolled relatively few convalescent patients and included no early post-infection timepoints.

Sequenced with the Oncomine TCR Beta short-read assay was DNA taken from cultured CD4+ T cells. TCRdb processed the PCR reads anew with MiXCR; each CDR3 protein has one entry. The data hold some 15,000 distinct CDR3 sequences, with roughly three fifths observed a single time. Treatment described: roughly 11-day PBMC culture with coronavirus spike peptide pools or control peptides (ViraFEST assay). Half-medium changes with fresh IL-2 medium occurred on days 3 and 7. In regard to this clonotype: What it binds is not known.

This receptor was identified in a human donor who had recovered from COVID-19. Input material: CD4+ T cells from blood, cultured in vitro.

Written as DNA, the CDR3 is TGTGCCAGCAGTTCCCCGATGGGGGGAAACACCGGGGAGCTGTTTTTT. Protein product: CASSSPMGGNTGELFF. V usage is TRBV27 and J usage is TRBJ2-2; a weak D match, TRBD2 (6 bases). Germline-derived CDR1 and CDR2 are MNHEY and SMNVEV (reference sequence). V was cut by 4 bases and J by 2 bases, with 14 bases left in between. This CDR3 comprises 16 residues.